Each of the 12 T cell receptor beta chains below was sequenced from the same sample in a study of CD8+ T cells in alopecia areata (dated 2018 in TCRdb). Library construction relied on the immunoSEQ multiplex PCR assay. To provide template for TCR sequencing, every sample had RNA extracted and reverse transcribed into cDNA. TCRdb re-hosts the immuneACCESS table, in-frame sequences only. Its copies lack some clones; in the studies checked, an unresolved V gene accounts for under half of them, and the cause for the rest is not known. The sample yields about 280,000 clones; about three fifths were counted once. Of the sample, around 1.8% is held by the ten largest clones. This specimen's time point label, interpreted: less than 25 weeks on oral tofacitinib. The treatment or condition tag for this specimen amounts to: oral pan-JAK inhibitor, 5-10 mg twice daily. The material sequenced was CD4+ T cells sorted from blood, taken at week 24, from a patient treated with tofacitinib. The receptors were sampled from a human donor with alopecia areata.

This clone was observed a handful of times. The chain employs TRBV6-4 and TRBJ2-3, with TRBD2 identical over 8 bases. The V gene's germline CDR1 is MRHNA and CDR2 SNTAGT. The CDR3 has 15 amino acids. After removal of 4 bases from V and 5 bases from J, the junction contained 8 bases not matched to a gene. This CDR3 reads CASSVSGLVGDTQYF. The CDR3 bases are TGTGCCAGCAGTGTCTCGGGACTAGTAGGAGATACGCAGTATTTT.

The chain employs TRBV30 and TRBJ1-6, with TRBD1 matching over 9 bases. The CDR3 sequence is 15 residues long. Germline CDR1 GTSNPN, CDR2 SVGIG (reference sequence). V gave up 3 bases and J gave up 10 bases; unmatched junction bases: 10. CDR3 sequence reads: CAWRPPGQGGSPLHF. The CDR3 DNA is TGTGCCTGGAGGCCACCGGGACAGGGAGGGTCACCCCTCCACTTT.

This clone was recorded a few times. The CDR3 protein is CSARSTAEAFF. The CDR3 DNA follows: TGCAGTGCTAGAAGTACAGCTGAAGCTTTCTTT. This chain uses TRBV20-1 with TRBJ1-1, with D uncertain. V was pared by 2 bases and J by 6 bases, with 7 bases between. This CDR3 is built from 11 residues. The germline V gene has CDR1 DFQATT and CDR2 SNEGSKA (reference sequence).

The gene calls are TRBV2 and TRBJ2-2, with 9 bases that match TRBD1. Trimming removed 6 bases from V and 9 bases from J; junction bases left unmatched: 5. Germline V gene lookup returns CDR1 SNHLY and CDR2 FYNNEI. This CDR3 has 13 residues. The DNA of the CDR3 is TGTGCCAGCAGCGATACAGGGGGCTGGGAGCTGTTTTTT. It specifies CASSDTGGWELFF.

V is TRBV5-6 and J is TRBJ2-7, with D hard to call. Per germline, CDR1 SGHDT and CDR2 YYEEEE. The CDR3 length is 11 residues. V dropped 4 bases and J dropped 0 bases, with 2 bases sitting between them. The CDR3 loop reads CASSVSYEQYF. DNA for the CDR3: TGTGCCAGCAGCGTCTCCTACGAGCAGTACTTC.

This clone appeared a few times. This chain uses TRBV29-1 with TRBJ1-5, with 9 bases fitting TRBD1. The CDR3 contains 14 residues. Looked up from germline, CDR1 is SQVTM and CDR2 is ANQGSEA. V was clipped by 6 bases and J by 4 bases; unmatched bases: 7. The CDR3 sequence: CSVCTGTGNQPQHF. In nucleotides, the CDR3 is TGCAGCGTATGCACCGGGACAGGGAATCAGCCCCAGCATTTT. Full variable domain (outside the CDR3, taken from reference TRBV29-1 and TRBJ1-5): SAVISQKPSRDICQRGTSLTIQCQVDSQVTMMFWYRQQPGQSLTLIATANQGSEATYESGFVIDKFPISRPNLTFSTLTVSNMSPEDSSIYLCSVCTGTGNQPQHFGDGTRLSIL.

This clone showed up just once. The V call is TRBV14, the J call TRBJ2-1, with 9 positions matching TRBD2. This CDR3 is built from 19 residues. Per the germline V gene, CDR1 is SGHDN and CDR2 is FVKESK. V lost 2 bases, J lost 8 bases, and 19 bases stayed unmatched. The CDR3 region has the DNA TGTGCCAGCAGCCAAATAAAGGGACTAGCTACTGTTTACTCCGATGAGCAGTTCTTC. Its translation is CASSQIKGLATVYSDEQFF.

In the case of this clone: The germline gene is not matched at one end of the junction; a read error may be the cause. The V gene is TRBV7-7, the J gene TRBJ1-1; D unclear. The CDR3 covers 13 residues. Germline loops: CDR1 SSHAT, CDR2 FNYEAQ (reference sequence). CDR3 coding DNA: TGTGCTAGCAGCGCCGGGAGGAACACTGAAGCTTTCTTT. Translation gives CASSAGRNTEAFF.

This clone turned up a few times. The V call is TRBV5-1, the J call TRBJ1-4; D may be TRBD1 (5 bases). V was shortened by 1 base and J by 6 bases, with 13 bases between the two germline ends. There are 15 residues in the CDR3. Germline V gene data show CDR1 as SGHRS and CDR2 as YFSETQ. Written as DNA, the CDR3 is TGCGCCAGCAGCTTGTCCTTGGGGCATGATGAAAAACTGTTTTTT. Protein sequence: CASSLSLGHDEKLFF.

J is TRBJ2-3 and V is TRBV5-1; D not certain. Trimming removed 2 bases from V and 2 bases from J, with 6 bases in between. Germline CDR1 reads SGHRS; CDR2 reads YFSETQ. The CDR3 is 13 amino acids. The CDR3 DNA reads TGCGCCAGCAGCTTTGGAGACACAGATACGCAGTATTTT. Protein product: CASSFGDTDTQYF.

V usage is TRBV27 and J usage is TRBJ2-7; D ambiguous. V lost 9 bases, J lost 4 bases, and 16 bases lay in between. The CDR3 is 13 amino acids. Germline CDR1 MNHEY, CDR2 SMNVEV (reference sequence). In DNA, the CDR3 is TGTGCCAGTTCAAGGGTCAGTGGTTACGAGCAGTACTTC. Its translation is CASSRVSGYEQYF.

The CDR3 loop is CASSVGLEVTQYF. The CDR3 region has the DNA TGTGCCAGCAGCGTAGGCCTGGAGGTGACCCAGTACTTC. The V call is TRBV9, the J call TRBJ2-5, with a tentative D call TRBD2 (5 bases). Between the trimmed V and J ends, which lost 0 bases and 7 bases, there was a span of 10 bases. There are 13 residues in the CDR3. Germline lookup yields CDR1 SGDLS and CDR2 YYNGEE.